The 9 T cell receptor beta chains presented below share a single source sample, sequenced in a study of breast tumors, draining lymph nodes, adjacent tissues. Breast cancer patients provided tissue from their axillary draining lymph nodes. From the multiplex PCR reads, TCRdb called clonotypes with MiXCR, one entry per CDR3 protein. The table lists some 170,000 distinct CDR3 sequences, 33% of them singletons. What was sequenced was axillary lymph node tissue. The receptors originated from a female donor with breast cancer. Some clones in this sample may be carry-over from other donors' samples.

This rearrangement joins TRBV6-5 to TRBJ1-4, with a weak D call TRBD1 (6 bases). CDR3 length: 17 amino acids. CDR1 is MNHEY and CDR2 is SVGAGI in the germline V gene. The V and J ends lost 1 base and 12 bases respectively, with 24 bases between them. The CDR3 protein is CASSYFRPPTGPGELFF. CDR3 sequence (DNA): TGTGCCAGCAGTTACTTCAGACCCCCTACAGGGCCCGGGGAACTGTTTTTT.

Ten or more counts support this clonotype. The V gene is TRBV5-8, the J gene TRBJ2-7; D may be TRBD1 or TRBD2 (6 bases each). CDR3 length equals 15 residues. Germline-derived CDR1 and CDR2 are SGHTS and YDEGEE. V lost 0 bases to trimming and J lost 6 bases, with 16 bases between them. Written as DNA, the CDR3 is TGTGCCAGCAGCTTGGTCGGGGCCAGGGGAGGCGAGCAGTACTTC. Its translation: CASSLVGARGGEQYF.

About this clonotype itself: Since the CDR3 does not end with the conserved phenylalanine or tryptophan, this likely comes from a read error. The DNA is left out, because the CDR3 cannot be placed on it with certainty; the CDR3 is given as TCRdb lists it. The chain recombines TRBV29-1 with TRBJ2-5; TRBD2 reflects the table's D call only, with no check against the DNA. The CDR3 has 11 residues if both end residues are counted. Germline V lookup: CDR1 SQVTM, CDR2 ANQGSEA. CDR3 amino acids: CSVERGGRQSY.

A word on this clonotype: Given the absence of the conserved phenylalanine or tryptophan at the CDR3 end, a read error is likely. No DNA is shown, since the ends of the CDR3 on it are uncertain; the CDR3 is the one TCRdb lists. V is TRBV2 and J is TRBJ1-6; the table names TRBD1, a call not compared with the DNA. Termini included, the CDR3 measures 14 amino acids. Germline lookup yields CDR1 SNHLY and CDR2 FYNNEI. CDR3 sequence: CASRSDRANSPFHI.

There are many counts of this clonotype. The chain couples TRBV12-3 or TRBV12-4 to TRBJ2-2; D tentatively reads TRBD1 or TRBD2 (6 bases each). V lost 2 bases and J lost 5, with 12 bases in between. There are 15 residues in the CDR3. CDR3 in amino acids: CASSLRGAGTGELFF. DNA of the CDR3: TGTGCCAGCAGTTTAAGGGGGGCGGGTACCGGGGAGCTGTTTTTT.

This clonotype was counted at least ten times. The rearrangement uses TRBV9 and TRBJ2-3; D possibly corresponds to TRBD2 (6 bases). The CDR3 is made up of 15 amino acids. Between the trimmed V and J ends, which lost 3 bases and 4 bases, there was a span of 15 bases. Germline values: CDR1 SGDLS, CDR2 YYNGEE. In DNA form, the CDR3 reads TGTGCCAGCAGCGAGACAGCGGGTCAGGCAGATACGCAGTATTTT. This codes for CASSETAGQADTQYF.

This clonotype appeared many times. The rearrangement uses TRBV19 and TRBJ1-3, with TRBD1 identical over 7 bases. The length of the CDR3 is 17 residues. After removal of 0 bases from V and 3 bases from J, the junction contained 8 bases not matched to a gene. Germline V lookup: CDR1 LNHDA, CDR2 SQIVND (reference sequence). CDR3 sequence reads: CASSIEGQGGRGNTIYF. The CDR3 DNA is TGTGCCAGTAGTATAGAGGGTCAGGGGGGCCGTGGAAACACCATATATTTT.

The CDR3 DNA is TGTGCCAGCAGCCACCGCCGGACTTTC. This sequence encodes CASSHRRTF. The chain combines TRBV11-2 with TRBJ2-6, with unresolved D. The CDR3 runs 9 residues. Trimming shortened V by 5 bases and J by 18 bases, and 8 bases separated the two germline ends. Germline loops: CDR1 SGHAT, CDR2 FQNNGV.

This clonotype was observed a handful of times. A much more abundant neighbour one base away suggests this may be a read error. This rearrangement joins TRBV11-2 to TRBJ2-2; D might be TRBD1 (5 bases). Per germline, CDR1 SGHAT and CDR2 FQNNGV. Trimming cost V 1 base and J 4 bases, with 10 bases left between them. The CDR3 is 15 residues long. DNA of the CDR3: TGTGCCAGCAGCTTAGCGACAGTGACCACCGGGGAGCTGTTTTTT. Translation: CASSLATVTTGELFF.